Following are 22 T cell receptor beta chains from one sample sequenced in a study of T cells in Graves' hyperthyroidism and ophthalmopathy. The TCR beta CDR3 regions underwent amplification using RNA transcripts as the source. First-round RT-PCR targeting the TCR CDR3 was performed with the HTBI primer set. TCRdb reanalysed the multiplex PCR reads using MiXCR and keeps one entry per CDR3 protein. Of about 420,000 distinct CDR3 sequences in the sample, more than 15% were seen once. The sequenced material came from blood. The receptor set was obtained from a woman aged 18-30 years with Graves' hyperthyroidism.

This sequence joins TRBV7-2 and TRBJ1-5; D remains ambiguous. The CDR3 has 14 amino acids. The germline V gene encodes CDR1 SGHTA and CDR2 FQGNSA. V gave up 1 base and J gave up 7 bases, with 11 bases separating them. CDR3 nucleotide sequence: TGTGCCAGCAGCTTAGGTGGGTCGGGGCAGCCCCAGCATTTT. Protein: CASSLGGSGQPQHF.

This clonotype has more than one count but fewer than ten. V and J are TRBV5-1 and TRBJ1-2, with D tentatively TRBD1 (5 bases). This CDR3 has 17 residues. V dropped 3 bases and J dropped 4 bases, with 22 bases sitting between them. Germline V lookup: CDR1 SGHRS, CDR2 YFSETQ. The CDR3: CASSSGGRISSPYGYTF. The CDR3 DNA follows: TGCGCCAGCAGCTCCGGGGGTCGTATTTCCAGTCCCTATGGCTACACCTTC.

Only a few counts were recorded for this clonotype. The chain couples TRBV4-1 to TRBJ2-1, with D possibly being TRBD1 (6 bases). V gave up 2 bases and J gave up 6 bases, with 17 bases separating them. Germline CDR1 and CDR2: MGHRA and YSYEKL. CDR3 length: 16 residues. CDR3 sequence: CASSQPAKDRINEQFF. CDR3 sequence (DNA): TGCGCCAGCAGCCAACCCGCCAAGGACAGAATCAATGAGCAGTTCTTC.

This clonotype was counted between two and nine times. The chain recombines TRBV10-2 with TRBJ1-1, with no clear D. There are 11 residues in the CDR3. The germline V gene encodes CDR1 WSHSY and CDR2 SAAADI. V lost 3 bases, J lost 7 bases, and 6 bases lay in between. This CDR3 is CASSDSVEAFF. CDR3 coding DNA: TGCGCCAGCAGTGACTCTGTTGAAGCTTTCTTT.

This clonotype was detected ten times or more. This sequence joins TRBV27 and TRBJ2-1; 10 bases align to TRBD2. Germline V CDR1 and CDR2: MNHEY, SMNVEV (reference sequence). The CDR3 contains 16 residues. V lost 6 bases and J lost 0; bases outside the gene matches: 5. The CDR3 DNA is TGTGCCAGCAGATCAAGCGGGAGGGCCTCCTACAATGAGCAGTTCTTC. As protein: CASRSSGRASYNEQFF.

This clonotype was counted between two and nine times. The chain couples TRBV5-1 to TRBJ2-6; D perhaps matches TRBD2 (6 bases). CDR3 length: 16 amino acids. Germline V gene lookup returns CDR1 SGHRS and CDR2 YFSETQ. Trimming pared 1 base from V and 1 base from J, leaving 9 bases between. The CDR3 region has the DNA TGCGCCAGCAGCTTGTCTGCGGGATCTGGGGCCAACGTCCTGACTTTC. It codes for CASSLSAGSGANVLTF.

V and J are TRBV3-1 and TRBJ2-5, with D perhaps TRBD1 (6 bases). The germline V gene has CDR1 LGHDT and CDR2 YNNKEL (reference sequence). V was trimmed by 2 bases and J by 1 base, leaving 23 bases between them. This CDR3 region has 19 residues. The CDR3 protein is CASSQRTTGAGVSQETQYF. Written as DNA, the CDR3 is TGTGCCAGCAGCCAACGTACTACCGGTGCAGGGGTATCCCAAGAGACCCAGTACTTC.

This clonotype occurred a few times. The V gene is TRBV6-1, the J gene TRBJ1-2; perhaps TRBD1 as D (6 bases). Trimming left V 6 bases short and J 4 bases short, with 12 bases between. The CDR3 spans 13 residues. Germline values: CDR1 MNHNS, CDR2 SASEGT. CDR3 nucleotides: TGTGCCAGCAGAACGTTAGGGGGCTATGGCTACACCTTC. This encodes CASRTLGGYGYTF.

This clonotype was seen ten or more times. The chain is built from TRBV12-3 or TRBV12-4 and TRBJ2-1; D is possibly TRBD2 (7 bases). The CDR3 runs 15 residues. V dropped 2 bases and J dropped 7 bases, with 15 bases sitting between them. The CDR3 DNA reads as TGTGCCAGCAGTTTAATAGAGGGGGGGCGGAATGAGCAGTTCTTC. Its protein product is CASSLIEGGRNEQFF.

The chain is built from TRBV5-5 and TRBJ1-1; the D gene is possibly TRBD1 (5 bases). Trimming stripped 4 bases from V and 9 bases from J, with 13 bases between. Germline V gene sequence: CDR1 SGHKS, CDR2 YYEKEE (reference sequence). The CDR3 length is 12 residues. CDR3 nucleotides: TGTGCCAGCAGCACATGGGGGGGTAAAGCTTTCTTT. Residues: CASSTWGGKAFF.

Comments on this clonotype: A single base separates this from a much larger clone, so it may be a read error. This chain links TRBV28 with TRBJ2-7; weak D call: TRBD1 (5 bases). Germline V lookup: CDR1 MDHEN, CDR2 SYDVKM. This CDR3 has 14 residues. This chain's CDR3 is CSTTRPTGFGEQYF. Written as DNA, the CDR3 is TGTTCCACCACACGCCCAACAGGTTTCGGCGAGCAGTACTTC.

V usage is TRBV19 and J usage is TRBJ2-3; the D gene is possibly TRBD1 (6 bases). V gave up 4 bases and J gave up 1 base, with 15 bases separating them. Germline-derived CDR1 and CDR2 are LNHDA and SQIVND (reference sequence). The CDR3 runs to 16 residues. CDR3 sequence reads: CASSKEGVGGTDTQYF. The DNA of the CDR3 is TGTGCCAGTAGTAAAGAGGGGGTCGGAGGCACAGATACGCAGTATTTT.

The rearrangement links TRBV7-4 to TRBJ1-6; the match to TRBD1 covers 10 bases. V lost 1 base, J lost 10 bases, and 7 bases stayed unmatched. Germline V gene sequence: CDR1 SGHVT, CDR2 SQSDAQ. There are 16 residues in the CDR3. CDR3 nucleotides: TGTGCCAGCAGCTTAGATTACGGGACAGGGGACTCACCCCTCCACTTT. Its protein product is CASSLDYGTGDSPLHF.

This clonotype appeared many times. The gene calls are TRBV28 and TRBJ2-7; TRBD1 matches at 7 bases. The junction had 4 bases not matched to a gene; V was cut back by 5 bases and J by 0 bases. This CDR3 is 14 amino acids long. Germline values: CDR1 MDHEN, CDR2 SYDVKM. CDR3 DNA sequence: TGTGCCAGCAGTGCCGGGACAGTCTCCTACGAGCAGTACTTC. It specifies CASSAGTVSYEQYF.

The gene calls are TRBV19 and TRBJ2-5; D may be TRBD1 (6 bases). This CDR3 region has 13 residues. In germline, CDR1 is LNHDA, CDR2 SQIVND (reference sequence). Between the trimmed V and J ends, which lost 6 bases and 2 bases, there was a span of 10 bases. The CDR3 is CASRDRRQETQYF. The CDR3 DNA is TGTGCCAGTAGAGACAGGAGACAAGAGACCCAGTACTTC.

This clonotype was observed a few times. This chain connects TRBV20-1 to TRBJ2-1; D is unclear. The CDR3 contains 14 residues. Germline CDR1 DFQATT, CDR2 SNEGSKA (reference sequence). Trimming stripped 3 bases from V and 6 bases from J, with 15 bases between. This CDR3 is CSARNSRAFNEQFF. The CDR3 DNA reads as TGCAGTGCTAGGAACAGTCGAGCGTTCAATGAGCAGTTCTTC.

CDR3 sequence reads: CSVVDTGELFF. CDR3 in DNA: TGCAGCGTCGTGGACACCGGGGAGCTGTTTTTT. The chain combines TRBV29-1 with TRBJ2-2; no clear D. V was shortened by 6 bases and J by 3 bases, with 5 bases between the two germline ends. Germline V CDR1 and CDR2: SQVTM, ANQGSEA. There are 11 residues in the CDR3.

This clonotype showed up just a few times. The chain joins TRBV19 to TRBJ2-7; 15 bases match TRBD2. The CDR3 covers 17 residues. Germline CDR1 is LNHDA and CDR2 is SQIVND (reference sequence). V was clipped by 5 bases and J by 5 bases; unmatched bases: 10. The CDR3 spells CASSPTGLAGGRNEQYF. For the CDR3, the DNA is TGTGCCAGTAGTCCGACGGGACTAGCGGGAGGCCGAAACGAGCAGTACTTC.

In this sample, this clonotype turned up a few times. V is TRBV13 and J is TRBJ2-7; D perhaps matches TRBD1 (7 bases). Trimming pared 5 bases from V and 0 bases from J, leaving 11 bases between. Germline CDR1 reads PRHDT; CDR2 reads FYEKMQ (reference sequence). The CDR3 totals 14 residues. This CDR3 reads CASSPRGASYEQYF. CDR3 nucleotide sequence: TGTGCCAGCAGCCCCAGGGGGGCCTCCTACGAGCAGTACTTC. Full variable domain (remainder filled in from reference TRBV13 and TRBJ2-7): AAGVIQSPRHLIKEKRETATLKCYPIPRHDTVYWYQQGPGQDPQFLISFYEKMQSDKGSIPDRFSAQQFSDYHSELNMSSLELGDSALYFCASSPRGASYEQYFGPGTRLTVT.

The table lists this clonotype with many counts. The chain joins TRBV11-2 to TRBJ2-7, with 7 bases lining up with TRBD1. The CDR3 length is 15 residues. In germline, CDR1 is SGHAT, CDR2 FQNNGV. The ends lost 3 bases at V and 3 bases at J; junction bases unmatched: 8. The CDR3: CASSLYRGRVYEQYF. CDR3 nucleotide sequence: TGTGCCAGCAGCTTGTATAGGGGGCGCGTCTACGAGCAGTACTTC.

This clonotype was counted many times. The rearrangement uses TRBV5-1 and TRBJ2-3; TRBD2 is a possible D gene (6 bases). Germline CDR1 and CDR2: SGHRS and YFSETQ. The V end was cut by 0 bases, the J end by 3 bases, with 8 bases between. This CDR3 spans 14 amino acids. In nucleotides, the CDR3 is TGCGCCAGCAGCTTGGGACTAGAAACAGATACGCAGTATTTT. Its protein is CASSLGLETDTQYF.

The chain uses TRBV12-5 and TRBJ2-3, with 12 bases that match TRBD2. CDR3 length: 18 amino acids. Germline V gene sequence: CDR1 LGHNT, CDR2 FRNRAP. J gave up 8 bases and V 4 bases, and 16 bases lay outside the gene matches. The CDR3 DNA reads TGTGCTAGTGGTTCAACCTCCCCTAGCGGGGGGGCGATGGGTACGCAGTATTTT. This translates into CASGSTSPSGGAMGTQYF.